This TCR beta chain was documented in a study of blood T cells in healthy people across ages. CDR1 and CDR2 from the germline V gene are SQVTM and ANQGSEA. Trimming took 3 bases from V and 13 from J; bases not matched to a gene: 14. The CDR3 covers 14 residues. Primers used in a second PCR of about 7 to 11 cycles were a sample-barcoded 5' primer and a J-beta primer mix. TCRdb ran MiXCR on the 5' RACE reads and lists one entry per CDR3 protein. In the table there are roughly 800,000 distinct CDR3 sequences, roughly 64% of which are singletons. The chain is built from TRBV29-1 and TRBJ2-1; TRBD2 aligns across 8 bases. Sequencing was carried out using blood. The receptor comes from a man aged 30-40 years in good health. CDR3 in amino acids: CSVDPGGGGKTQFF. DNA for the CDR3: TGCAGCGTTGACCCCGGGGGGGGAGGAAAGACCCAGTTCTTC.